This passage covers 16 T cell receptor beta chains from one sample sequenced in a study of T cell changes during pregnancy in multiple sclerosis. Generated by immunoSEQ multiplex PCR, the TCRdb table keeps only in-frame clones and is missing some. The sample carries around 63,000 clones, almost 95% recorded once. Sequenced material: CD8+ T cells from peripheral blood mononuclear cells, taken in the third trimester of pregnancy. These receptors were obtained from a female donor in good health, enrolled as a control in a pregnancy study.

The chain uses TRBV7-8 and TRBJ2-5, with D possibly matching TRBD1 (6 bases). Trimming took off 4 bases at V and 3 bases at J, with 9 bases between the two ends. In germline, CDR1 is SGHVS, CDR2 FQNEAQ. The CDR3 is 13 residues long. The CDR3 region is CASSSRTEETQYF. The CDR3 DNA reads as TGTGCCAGCAGCTCCCGGACAGAAGAGACCCAGTACTTC.

This clone appeared once. The rearrangement links TRBV21-1 to TRBJ2-7; TRBD1, the table's D call, lacks a check against the DNA. TRBV21-1 is described as a pseudogene. The length of the CDR3 is 15 residues. CDR3 residues: CASSTQHQNAYEQYF. The CDR3 DNA reads as TGTGCCAGCAGCACGCAACATCAGAATGCCTACGAGCAGTACTTC.

CDR3 bases: TGCGCCAGCAGCCAAGAGCCCGTCCGGGACAGCTACTACAATGAGCAGTTCTTC. It encodes CASSQEPVRDSYYNEQFF. The chain employs TRBV4-3 and TRBJ2-1; 7 bases fit TRBD1. The CDR3 consists of 18 residues. Germline CDR1 LGHNA, CDR2 YSLEER. Losses at the gene ends were 0 bases for V and 3 bases for J; bases not matched to a gene: 11.

CDR3 coding DNA: TGCGCCAGCAGCCAAAGACTAGTAGGCTACAATGAGCAGTTCTTC. It codes for CASSQRLVGYNEQFF. The chain is built from TRBV4-1 and TRBJ2-1, with a tentative D call TRBD2 (6 bases). The V end was cut by 2 bases, the J end by 3 bases, with 11 bases between. The CDR3 contains 15 residues. Per the germline V gene, CDR1 is MGHRA and CDR2 is YSYEKL.

The rearrangement joins TRBV27 to TRBJ1-2; the D is unclear. CDR1 MNHEY and CDR2 SMNVEV come from the germline V gene (reference sequence). Trimming stripped 0 bases from V and 8 bases from J, with 19 bases between. The length of the CDR3 is 16 residues. CDR3 in DNA: TGTGCCAGCAGTTTATCAGTTGGAGGAGGAAACAACGGCTACACCTTC. It specifies CASSLSVGGGNNGYTF.

The chain carries TRBV27 and TRBJ2-3, with 16 bases matching TRBD2. J was trimmed by 5 bases and V by 3 bases; bases with no gene match: 5. In germline, CDR1 is MNHEY, CDR2 SMNVEV (reference sequence). CDR3 length: 17 residues. The CDR3 reads CASSLGTSGGAIDTQYF. The CDR3 DNA sequence: TGTGCCAGCAGTTTGGGGACTAGCGGGGGGGCAATAGATACGCAGTATTTT.

CDR3 bases: TGTGCCAGCAGAGCGACAGGATCCGATGAAAAACTGTTTTTT. Encoded protein: CASRATGSDEKLFF. This chain connects TRBV6-5 to TRBJ1-4, with a possible D match to TRBD1 (6 bases). This CDR3 has 14 residues. Germline lookup yields CDR1 MNHEY and CDR2 SVGAGI. V lost 6 bases and J 6 bases, leaving 14 bases between the germline ends.

The chain uses TRBV29-1 and TRBJ1-1; TRBD1 aligns across 9 bases. CDR1 and CDR2 (germline): SQVTM, ANQGSEA. The CDR3 is made up of 16 amino acids. The ends lost 0 bases at V and 1 base at J; junction bases unmatched: 6. This chain's CDR3 is CSVEEGGTGRNTEAFF. The CDR3 DNA follows: TGCAGCGTTGAAGAGGGAGGGACAGGGAGGAACACTGAAGCTTTCTTT.

The CDR3 DNA reads TGCGCCAGTACCCGACAGGGTACTTACAATGAGCAGTTCTTC. Translation: CASTRQGTYNEQFF. The genes are TRBV5-1 and TRBJ2-1, with 7 bases matching TRBD1. Unmatched junction bases numbered 9, after V lost 8 bases and J lost 4 bases. Germline CDR1 SGHRS, CDR2 YFSETQ. The length of the CDR3 is 14 residues. The full variable domain, with the rest looked up from reference TRBV5-1 and TRBJ2-1, is KAGVTQTPRYLIKTRGQQVTLSCSPISGHRSVSWYQQTPGQGLQFLFEYFSETQRNKGNFPGRFSGRQFSNSRSEMNVSTLELGDSALYLCASTRQGTYNEQFFGPGTRLTVL.

The chain couples TRBV7-3 to TRBJ2-1; no reliable D call. Per the germline V gene, CDR1 is SGHTA and CDR2 is FQGTGA. Trimming left V 3 bases short and J 5 bases short, with 8 bases between. The CDR3 is 13 residues long. The CDR3 spells CASSFPPNNEQFF. The CDR3 bases are TGTGCCAGCAGCTTTCCCCCCAACAATGAGCAGTTCTTC.

The chain combines TRBV5-4 with TRBJ2-1; 9 bases fit TRBD2. The ends lost 6 bases at V and 7 bases at J; junction bases unmatched: 11. The CDR3 runs 15 residues. Germline lookup yields CDR1 SGHNT and CDR2 YYREEE (reference sequence). The CDR3 DNA reads as TGTGCCAGCATCGGCGGCGGGGGGGCTAGTAATGAGCAGTTCTTC. Protein product: CASIGGGGASNEQFF.

The CDR3 region is CASSYTQGRPYEQYF. The CDR3 DNA follows: TGTGCCAGCAGTTACACACAGGGAAGGCCGTACGAGCAGTACTTC. The chain recombines TRBV6-5 with TRBJ2-7, with a weak D call TRBD1 (6 bases). Germline-derived CDR1 and CDR2 are MNHEY and SVGAGI. The CDR3 contains 15 residues. V lost 2 bases to trimming and J lost 4 bases, with 15 bases between them.

This chain uses TRBV13 with TRBJ2-1, with unresolved D. Looked up from germline, CDR1 is PRHDT and CDR2 is FYEKMQ (reference sequence). V gave up 5 bases and J gave up 9 bases, with 14 bases separating them. This CDR3 comprises 13 residues. CDR3 region: CASSTRPEREQFF. The CDR3 nucleotides are TGTGCCAGCAGCACCAGACCCGAGCGTGAGCAGTTCTTC.

This sequence joins TRBV5-5 and TRBJ1-5; D may be TRBD1 (5 bases). V lost 4 bases and J lost 3, with 14 bases in between. The CDR3 is 15 amino acids. Germline lookup yields CDR1 SGHKS and CDR2 YYEKEE (reference sequence). CDR3 loop: CASSRDSLHNQPQHF. CDR3 nucleotides: TGTGCCAGCAGCAGAGACAGTTTACACAATCAGCCCCAGCATTTT.

The chain combines TRBV7-9 with TRBJ2-1; 10 positions match TRBD2. Germline V gene lookup returns CDR1 SEHNR and CDR2 FQNEAQ (reference sequence). CDR3 length: 14 residues. V dropped 4 bases and J dropped 9; count of bases not matched to a gene: 6. The CDR3 DNA follows: TGTGCCAGCAGCTCCCCGGCTAGCGGGAGTGAGCAGTTCTTC. Protein product: CASSSPASGSEQFF.

In DNA, the CDR3 is TGTGCCAGCAGCTTAGCGGTGGGAGGGAGTAGCACTGAAGCTTTCTTT. This translates into CASSLAVGGSSTEAFF. The chain combines TRBV11-2 with TRBJ1-1; D gene uncertain. V was pared by 1 base and J by 4 bases, with 16 bases between. Germline CDR1 and CDR2: SGHAT and FQNNGV. The length of the CDR3 is 16 residues.